This T cell receptor (beta chain) was sequenced for a study of a mutant IDH1 vaccine in newly diagnosed glioma. The sample's time point: week 5, during vaccination. Every single dose of the vaccine, 300 ug of mutant IDH1 20-mer peptide, came with topical imiquimod. On this clone: What it binds is not known.

V shed 4 bases and J shed 0 bases, with 13 bases lying between them. This CDR3 has 15 residues. Germline-derived CDR1 and CDR2 are SGDLS and YYNGEE. Repertoires were generated with immunoSEQ multiplex PCR, while TCRdb's copy carries only in-frame clones and drops some. The table records 45,000 to 65,000 clones, around 82% of them present only once. This chain joins TRBV9 and TRBJ1-1; TRBD1 is a possible D gene (5 bases). This TCR was sampled from a woman under 30 with glioma. Some clones in this sample may be carry-over from other donors' samples. The source material was PBMCs, sampled from a glioma patient whose treatment included an IDH1 peptide vaccine. The CDR3 reads CASSTSTVMNTEAFF. CDR3 coding DNA: TGTGCCAGCAGCACTTCGACAGTCATGAACACTGAAGCTTTCTTT.